This TCR beta chain was captured by sequencing in a study of T cell changes during pregnancy in multiple sclerosis (dated by TCRdb to between 2019 and 2020). In the study overall: The study looked at changes in the T cell repertoire across pregnancy in women with multiple sclerosis.

CDR1 and CDR2, per the germline V gene (reference sequence), are SEHNR and FQNEAQ. For this chain, trimming is 4 bases at the V end and 3 bases at the J end, and the number of junction bases without a gene match is 15. Its CDR3 holds 18 amino acids, cysteine through phenylalanine. Of all the DNA, just the CDR3 is kept, 54 bases in frame from base 1. To prepare the library, the immunoSEQ multiplex PCR assay was applied. In TCRdb, the immuneACCESS table is reduced to in-frame sequences with V and J assigned. These tables do not hold every clone; where another copy was compared, an unresolved V gene accounts for under half, and the others remain unexplained. Within this sample are 70,000 to 95,000 clones, with approximately 93% of them counted one time only. The ten largest clones capture 1.5% to 2% of the sample. Concerning this clone: Its specific antigen is unknown. Nothing much larger sits one base from this clone, and base qualities are not available.

The V and J genes are TRBV7-9 and TRBJ2-3, and 8 junctional nucleotides match TRBD1. The sequence was collected from a female donor in good health, enrolled as a control in a pregnancy study. The starting material was peripheral blood, obtained after pregnancy. At the DNA level, the sequence is TGTGCCAGCAGCTCTATACCCGAATGGACAGGGCGGACAGATACGCAGTATTTT. This sequence encodes CASSSIPEWTGRTDTQYF.